The 17 T cell receptor beta chains below all came from one sample that was sequenced in a study of T cells in Graves' hyperthyroidism and ophthalmopathy. Amplified regions were TCR beta CDR3 sequences from RNA transcripts. The primer set for the first-round RT-PCR of the TCR CDR3 was HTBI. TCRdb called the multiplex PCR reads again in MiXCR, with one record for every CDR3 protein. The sample records about 180,000 distinct CDR3 sequences, about 15% being singletons. Sequencing was done on a sample of blood. Every receptor here comes from a woman aged 50 to 60 with Graves' hyperthyroidism.

This clonotype ranks as medium-sized. The CDR3 DNA sequence: TGTGCCAGCAGTTTGACAGGGCACTACGAGCAGTACTTC. Translating it yields CASSLTGHYEQYF. The rearrangement joins TRBV28 to TRBJ2-7, with 7 bases identical to TRBD1. The germline V gene has CDR1 MDHEN and CDR2 SYDVKM. The J segment lost 3 bases and the V segment lost 3 bases, leaving 2 bases of the junction unmatched. This CDR3 has 13 amino acids. The full variable domain, with the rest looked up from reference TRBV28 and TRBJ2-7, is DVKVTQSSRYLVKRTGEKVFLECVQDMDHENMFWYRQDPGLGLRLIYFSYDVKMKEKGDIPEGYSVSREKKERFSLILESASTNQTSMYLCASSLTGHYEQYFGPGTRLTVT.

The CDR3 sequence is CSVRWTGLGYTF. CDR3 in DNA: TGCAGCGTTCGATGGACAGGTCTTGGCTACACCTTC. This chain links TRBV29-1 with TRBJ1-2; 7 nucleotides agree with TRBD1. In germline, CDR1 is SQVTM, CDR2 ANQGSEA. The V gene end was trimmed by 5 bases and the J gene end by 7 bases; junction bases not matched to a gene: 7. The CDR3 is 12 amino acids.

This clonotype was picked up many times. The chain recombines TRBV2 with TRBJ1-2; 7 bases are a match to TRBD1. Trimming took 7 bases from V and 4 from J; bases not matched to a gene: 9. The length of the CDR3 is 14 residues. CDR1 and CDR2 (germline): SNHLY, FYNNEI. The CDR3 here is CASTRDRETYGYTF. In DNA, the CDR3 is TGTGCCAGCACCCGGGACAGAGAGACCTATGGCTACACCTTC.

This clonotype came up many times. The V gene is TRBV9, the J gene TRBJ2-6; D gene unclear. Per the germline V gene, CDR1 is SGDLS and CDR2 is YYNGEE. CDR3 size: 14 residues. Between the trimmed V and J ends, which lost 6 bases and 5 bases, there was a span of 12 bases. The CDR3 spells CASTVDSRANVLTF. DNA of the CDR3: TGTGCCAGCACGGTGGATTCCCGGGCCAACGTCCTGACTTTC.

The rearrangement joins TRBV4-2 to TRBJ2-3, with TRBD2 matching over 13 bases. Germline V gene data show CDR1 as LGHNA and CDR2 as YNFKEQ. The CDR3 runs 16 residues. The J segment lost 6 bases and the V segment lost 2 bases, leaving 5 bases of the junction unmatched. CDR3: CASSQLTSGGGDTQYF. The CDR3 DNA sequence: TGTGCCAGCAGCCAACTTACTAGCGGGGGGGGGGATACGCAGTATTTT.

There are many counts of this clonotype. The V and J genes are TRBV11-2 and TRBJ1-1; TRBD1 is a possible D gene (6 bases). Trimming cost V 1 base and J 3 bases, with 12 bases left between them. Germline loops: CDR1 SGHAT, CDR2 FQNNGV. CDR3 length: 15 residues. For the CDR3, the DNA is TGTGCCAGCAGCTTAGTACAGGGCAGGGACACTGAAGCTTTCTTT. Its protein is CASSLVQGRDTEAFF.

This clonotype was detected ten times or more. The J gene is TRBJ2-1, the V gene TRBV9; 13 bases are shared with TRBD2. CDR1 is SGDLS, CDR2 YYNGEE, per germline. V lost 0 bases, J lost 0 bases, and 6 bases stayed unmatched. There are 19 residues in the CDR3. As DNA, the CDR3 is TGTGCCAGCAGCGTAGGACTAGCGGGGGGCCTGAGCTCCTACAATGAGCAGTTCTTC. This translates into CASSVGLAGGLSSYNEQFF.

The sample holds many counts of this clonotype. V gene TRBV3-1 combines with J gene TRBJ1-5; D is unresolved. V was trimmed by 0 bases and J by 0 bases, leaving 3 bases between them. In germline, CDR1 is LGHDT, CDR2 YNNKEL (reference sequence). The CDR3 is 14 amino acids. The CDR3 here is CASSQDYSNQPQHF. In DNA, the CDR3 is TGTGCCAGCAGCCAAGACTATAGCAATCAGCCCCAGCATTTT.

This clonotype was observed at least ten times. The chain recombines TRBV25-1 with TRBJ2-5; weak D call: TRBD2 (5 bases). CDR1 MGHDK and CDR2 SYGVNS come from the germline V gene. The length of the CDR3 is 12 residues. CDR3 loop: CASAETGETQYF. CDR3 nucleotides: TGTGCATCTGCAGAAACGGGGGAGACCCAGTACTTC.

This clonotype was counted at least ten times. This chain links TRBV6-1 with TRBJ2-3; 7 bases align to TRBD1. The CDR3 length is 14 residues. Germline CDR1 is MNHNS and CDR2 is SASEGT. J lost 5 bases, V lost 5 bases, and 7 bases had no gene match. DNA for the CDR3: TGTGCCAGCAGTTACGACAGGGCTGTAGATACGCAGTATTTT. Amino acids: CASSYDRAVDTQYF.

This clonotype was counted between two and nine times. This chain links TRBV28 with TRBJ2-7; 12 nucleotides align to TRBD1. There are 14 residues in the CDR3. V lost 9 bases, J lost 6 bases, and 9 bases stayed unmatched. CDR1 MDHEN and CDR2 SYDVKM come from the germline V gene. This CDR3 is CASSPGQGAFEQYF. The DNA of the CDR3 is TGTGCCAGTTCGCCGGGACAGGGGGCTTTCGAGCAGTACTTC.

This clonotype was seen ten or more times. The rearrangement joins TRBV6-4 to TRBJ1-1, with D tentatively TRBD1 (6 bases). Per germline, CDR1 MRHNA and CDR2 SNTAGT. V was trimmed by 4 bases and J by 6 bases, leaving 12 bases between them. The length of the CDR3 is 13 residues. The CDR3 spells CASSGGGTPEAFF. CDR3 in DNA: TGTGCCAGCAGTGGCGGGGGGACACCTGAAGCTTTCTTT.

This clonotype was seen ten or more times. V is TRBV28 and J is TRBJ1-2; 7 positions agree with TRBD1. Germline V gives CDR1 MDHEN, CDR2 SYDVKM. This CDR3 region has 17 residues. V lost 5 bases, J lost 2 bases, and 14 bases stayed unmatched. CDR3 coding DNA: TGTGCCAGCAGTCCGCCGGGACAGCTCTTCACAAACTATGGCTACACCTTC. Encoded protein: CASSPPGQLFTNYGYTF.

The rearrangement links TRBV20-1 to TRBJ2-3; TRBD2 agrees at 13 bases. The CDR3 has 14 residues. Germline CDR1 DFQATT, CDR2 SNEGSKA (reference sequence). Trimming removed 6 bases from V and 6 bases from J; junction bases left unmatched: 6. This CDR3 is CSAPRLAGGDTQYF. The DNA for the CDR3 is TGCAGTGCCCCGCGACTAGCGGGAGGTGATACGCAGTATTTT.

This clonotype was counted many times. The rearrangement links TRBV25-1 to TRBJ2-3, with a weak D call TRBD2 (5 bases). In germline, CDR1 is MGHDK, CDR2 SYGVNS. This CDR3 is built from 15 residues. Trimming took 4 bases from V and 3 from J, leaving 14 bases between them. Here the CDR3 DNA reads TGTGCCAGCAGTGGGCTAGGGAGTAGAACAGATACGCAGTATTTT. Translation: CASSGLGSRTDTQYF.

This clonotype showed up many times. The V call is TRBV28, the J call TRBJ1-3, with TRBD1 identical over 7 bases. The V and J ends lost 3 bases and 0 bases, in that order; junction bases with no gene match: 2. The CDR3 length is 15 residues. Germline V CDR1 and CDR2: MDHEN, SYDVKM. CDR3 residues: CASSFRGFSGNTIYF. For the CDR3, the DNA is TGTGCCAGCAGTTTCAGGGGGTTCTCTGGAAACACCATATATTTT.

In its sample, this clonotype was seen a few times. Germline and junction disagree at one end, which may indicate a read error. The rearrangement joins TRBV7-7 to TRBJ2-5; TRBD2 agrees at 13 bases. The CDR3 sequence is 17 residues long. Germline V gene sequence: CDR1 SSHAT, CDR2 FNYEAQ (reference sequence). The DNA of the CDR3 is TGTGCTAGCAGTTCGGGACTAGCGGGGCCGGGGAAAGAGACCCAGTACTTC. This sequence encodes CASSSGLAGPGKETQYF.